This T cell receptor (beta chain) came from a study of T cells in Graves' hyperthyroidism and ophthalmopathy. The length of the CDR3 is 18 residues. Trimming took off 3 bases at V and 0 bases at J, with 15 bases between the two ends. In germline, CDR1 is PRHDT, CDR2 FYEKMQ (reference sequence). It was RNA transcripts that yielded the amplified TCR beta CDR3 regions. TCR CDR3 underwent first-round RT-PCR with the HTBI primer set. MiXCR, run by TCRdb on the multiplex PCR reads, gives a single entry per CDR3 protein. The profile shows about 580,000 distinct CDR3 sequences, 46% of them singletons. This clonotype was recorded at least ten times. Antigen unknown. Overall study results and limits: Blood held most thyroid clonotypes expanded above 0.001 frequency.

Stable Graves' hyperthyroidism meant no ophthalmopathy progression within 18 months. Patients were aged 18 to 65, had disease duration under 2 months, and had newly diagnosed hyperthyroidism. Clinical symptoms, serum thyroxine, TRAb, thyroid ultrasound and orbital computed tomography informed diagnoses. V and J are TRBV13 and TRBJ2-6, with D possibly being TRBD1 (6 bases). Sequencing input: peripheral blood or thyroid tissue (not recorded which). The source is a woman aged 18 to 35 with Graves' hyperthyroidism. This CDR3 reads CASSLGGGPSSGANVLTF. The CDR3 nucleotides read TGTGCCAGCAGCTTGGGTGGGGGCCCTTCCTCTGGGGCCAACGTCCTGACTTTC. The whole variable domain, remainder taken from reference TRBV13 and TRBJ2-6, is AAGVIQSPRHLIKEKRETATLKCYPIPRHDTVYWYQQGPGQDPQFLISFYEKMQSDKGSIPDRFSAQQFSDYHSELNMSSLELGDSALYFCASSLGGGPSSGANVLTFGAGSRLTVL.